This T cell receptor beta chain was identified during a study of blood T cell repertoires in COVID-19. Looking at the study overall: Samples of COVID-19 (acute and convalescent) were obtained from the United States, Italy and Spain. The cDNA or gDNA used as material had been derived from T cells, B-cell-depleted T cells, or PBMCs.

Per the authors' pipeline: Estimated nucleated cell counts came from reference gene primer amplification. Only in-frame clones appear in the TCRdb table, and some are missing; sequencing was by immunoSEQ multiplex PCR. The V and J calls and clone size are taken from that table; D and trimming were inferred from the DNA. The sample records about 480,000 clones, around 88% being singletons. CDR1 LNHDA and CDR2 SQIVND come from the germline V gene (reference sequence). There are 15 residues in the CDR3. The J segment lost 5 bases and the V segment lost 4 bases, leaving 9 bases of the junction unmatched.

Sample: peripheral blood. The sequence was collected from a woman aged 25 to 45 with acute or convalescent COVID-19. V is TRBV19 and J is TRBJ2-3; 7 bases match TRBD1. CDR3 protein: CASSTLHGDRDTQYF. CDR3 DNA: TGTGCCAGTAGTACATTGCACGGGGACAGAGATACGCAGTATTTT. Supplemented by reference TRBV19 and TRBJ2-3, the full variable domain reads DGGITQSPKYLFRKEGQNVTLSCEQNLNHDAMYWYRQDPGQGLRLIYYSQIVNDFQKGDIAEGYSVSREKKESFPLTVTSAQKNPTAFYLCASSTLHGDRDTQYFGPGTRLTVL.